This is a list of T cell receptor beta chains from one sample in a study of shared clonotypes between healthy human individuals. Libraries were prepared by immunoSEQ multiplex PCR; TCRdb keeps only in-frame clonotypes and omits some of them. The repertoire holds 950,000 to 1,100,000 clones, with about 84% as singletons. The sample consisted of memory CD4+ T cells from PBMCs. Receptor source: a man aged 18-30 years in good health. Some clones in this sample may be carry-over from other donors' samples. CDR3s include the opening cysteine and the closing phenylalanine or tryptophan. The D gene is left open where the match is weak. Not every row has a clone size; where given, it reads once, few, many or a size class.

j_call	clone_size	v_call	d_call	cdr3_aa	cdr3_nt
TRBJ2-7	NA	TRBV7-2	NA	CASSLVSGTDQGYEQYF	TGTGCCAGCAGCTTAGTTAGCGGAACAGATCAGGGCTACGAGCAGTACTTC
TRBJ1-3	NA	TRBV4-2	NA	CASSQYRQSGNTIYF	TGTGCCAGCAGCCAATACAGACAGTCTGGAAACACCATATATTTT
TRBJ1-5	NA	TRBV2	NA	CASSDRGMWSQPQHF	TGTGCCAGCAGTGATAGAGGGATGTGGAGTCAGCCCCAGCATTTT
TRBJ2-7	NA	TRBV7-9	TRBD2	CASSFWTSGGSGEQYF	TGTGCCAGCAGCTTTTGGACTAGCGGGGGCTCGGGAGAGCAGTACTTC
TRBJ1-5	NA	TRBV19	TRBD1	CATSDRNNQPQHF	TGTGCCACCTCGGACAGGAACAATCAGCCCCAGCATTTT
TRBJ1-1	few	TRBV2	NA	CASSTPGRNTEAFF	TGTGCCAGCAGTACACCCGGGAGGAACACTGAAGCTTTCTTT
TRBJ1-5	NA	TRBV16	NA	CASSPTRAHQPQHF	TGTGCCAGCAGCCCCACAAGGGCCCACCAGCCCCAGCATTTT
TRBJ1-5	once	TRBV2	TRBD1	CASKYQLGQGRQPQHF	TGTGCCAGCAAATACCAGTTGGGACAGGGAAGACAGCCCCAGCATTTT
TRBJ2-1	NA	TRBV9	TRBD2	CASSRSRAGGYNEQFF	TGTGCCAGCAGCCGTAGTAGGGCGGGAGGTTACAATGAGCAGTTCTTC
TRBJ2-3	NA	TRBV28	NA	CASSPVWGSIDTQYF	TGTGCCAGCAGTCCCGTCTGGGGGTCCATAGATACGCAGTATTTT
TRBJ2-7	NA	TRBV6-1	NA	CASSLGPVYEQYF	TGTGCCAGTTCGTTGGGCCCCGTCTACGAGCAGTACTTC
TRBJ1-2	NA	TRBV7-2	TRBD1	CASSLGQGGYGYTF	TGTGCCAGCAGCTTAGGACAGGGGGGCTATGGCTACACCTTC
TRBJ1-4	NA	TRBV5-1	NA	CASSFSGTPNEKLFF	TGCGCCAGCAGCTTTTCAGGGACACCGAATGAAAAACTGTTTTTT
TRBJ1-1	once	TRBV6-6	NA	CASSPARENTEAFF	TGTGCCAGCAGCCCCGCCCGTGAGAACACTGAAGCTTTCTTT
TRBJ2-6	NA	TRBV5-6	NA	CASTSLRAGANVLTF	TGTGCCAGCACCTCCCTTAGAGCTGGGGCCAACGTCCTGACTTTC
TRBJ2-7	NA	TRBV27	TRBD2	CASSAYLAGGQYEQYF	TGTGCCAGCAGTGCCTACCTAGCGGGAGGGCAGTACGAGCAGTACTTC